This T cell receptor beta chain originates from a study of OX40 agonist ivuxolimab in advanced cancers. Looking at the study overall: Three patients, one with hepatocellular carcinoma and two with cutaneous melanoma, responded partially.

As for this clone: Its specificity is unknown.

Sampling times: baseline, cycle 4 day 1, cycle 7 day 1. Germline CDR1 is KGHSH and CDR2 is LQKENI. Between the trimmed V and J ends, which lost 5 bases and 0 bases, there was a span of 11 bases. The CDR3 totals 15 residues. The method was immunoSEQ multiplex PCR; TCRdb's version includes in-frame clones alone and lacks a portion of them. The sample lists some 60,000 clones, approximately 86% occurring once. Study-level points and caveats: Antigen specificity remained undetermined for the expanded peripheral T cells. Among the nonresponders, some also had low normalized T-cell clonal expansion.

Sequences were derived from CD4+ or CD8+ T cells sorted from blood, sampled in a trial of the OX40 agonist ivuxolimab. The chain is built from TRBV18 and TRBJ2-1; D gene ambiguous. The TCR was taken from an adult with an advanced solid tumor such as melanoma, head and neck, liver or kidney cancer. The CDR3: CASSETSSSYNEQFF. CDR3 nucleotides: TGTGCCAGCTCAGAAACTTCGAGCTCCTACAATGAGCAGTTCTTC.